This section outlines one T cell receptor beta chain sequence together with its context. Its antigen is not identified. The sample belongs to a study of glioma-infiltrating T cells after dendritic cell vaccination. Study in general: Three intradermal dendritic cell vaccine injections were given every two weeks. Study findings and constraints: Complete blood and tumor specimen sets were limited to few patients.

The time point denotes: after dendritic cell vaccination, including at tumor progression/relapse. Isocitrate dehydrogenase mutation was absent in all glioblastoma patients. Amplification used 60 V beta primers and 13 J beta primers. Repertoires were generated with immunoSEQ multiplex PCR, while TCRdb's copy carries only in-frame clones and drops some. The table shows about 76,000 clones, with 80% to 90% occurring only once. This CDR3 is built from 14 residues. Looked up from germline, CDR1 is SQVTM and CDR2 is ANQGSEA. The V segment lost 7 bases and the J segment 3 bases; nucleotides outside the gene matches: 5.

The clonotype originates from a human donor with glioblastoma. Sequencing used blood, obtained after dendritic cell vaccination. The chain links TRBV29-1 to TRBJ2-7; 14 bases are shared with TRBD2. In DNA, the CDR3 is TGCAGCGCCGCCGGACTAGCGGGAGGCTACGAGCAGTACTTC. Translated: CSAAGLAGGYEQYF.